This T cell receptor (beta chain) was found in a study of shared clonotypes between healthy human individuals. This clone was recorded many times. The sample carries other DNA sequences with the same CDR3. The method was immunoSEQ multiplex PCR; TCRdb's version includes in-frame clones alone and lacks a portion of them. The repertoire consists of 850,000 to 1,200,000 clones, with 65% to 80% occurring once and the leading ten covering 1.4% to 1.5%. CDR1 is SEHNR, CDR2 FQNEAQ, per germline (reference sequence). The CDR3 consists of 12 residues. Trimming took 5 bases from V and 8 from J, leaving 12 bases between them.

J is TRBJ1-1 and V is TRBV7-9, with D maybe TRBD1 (5 bases). Sequenced input: memory CD4+ T cells sorted from blood. Subset in this sample: CD45RA-negative fraction. The TCR was taken from a man aged 18-30 years in good health. The CDR3 here is CASSLEGLEAFF. CDR3 nucleotides: TGTGCCAGCAGCCTGGAGGGGTTGGAAGCTTTCTTT.